This TCR beta chain originates from a study of OX40 agonist ivuxolimab in advanced cancers. Across the whole study: A male proportion of more than 75% was recorded, with mean age 60 years and range roughly 23 to 85. Study-wide results and limits: Researchers did not determine the expanded peripheral T cells' antigen specificity.

The CDR3 length is 14 residues. The trim removed 3 bases at V and 5 bases at J, leaving 4 bases unmatched. Germline CDR1 is MNHEY and CDR2 is SMNVEV (reference sequence). Turning to this clone: The target antigen is unknown.

Repertoires were generated with immunoSEQ multiplex PCR, while TCRdb's copy carries only in-frame clones and drops some. The sample yields about 20,000 clones, approximately 90% seen once. The receptor was derived from an adult with an advanced solid tumor such as melanoma, head and neck, liver or kidney cancer. The sequencing used CD4+ or CD8+ T cells sorted from blood, collected in a trial of the OX40 agonist ivuxolimab. The chain joins TRBV27 to TRBJ1-5, with 7 positions matching TRBD1. The CDR3 sequence is CASSFSTGYQPQHF. The DNA of the CDR3 is TGTGCCAGCAGTTTCTCGACAGGGTATCAGCCCCAGCATTTT.